These 30 T cell receptor beta chains originate from one sample sequenced in a study of T cells in Graves' hyperthyroidism and ophthalmopathy. Amplified TCR beta CDR3 regions derived from RNA transcripts. The HTBI primer set was used in a first-round RT-PCR of the TCR CDR3. In TCRdb, the multiplex PCR reads were re-called with MiXCR into one record per CDR3 protein. The sample has almost 250,000 distinct CDR3 sequences, approximately 25% seen once; the top ten hold roughly 35%. The sample was blood. The receptors derive from a woman aged 40 to 50 with Graves' ophthalmopathy.

This clonotype was counted at least ten times. The chain carries TRBV20-1 and TRBJ1-5; weak D call: TRBD1 (6 bases). V was shortened by 5 bases and J by 1 base, with 9 bases between the two germline ends. The CDR3 covers 13 residues. Germline V lookup: CDR1 DFQATT, CDR2 SNEGSKA (reference sequence). DNA for the CDR3: TGCAGTGCTTACAGGGAAAGCAATCAGCCCCAGCATTTT. Its protein product is CSAYRESNQPQHF.

The J gene is TRBJ2-3, the V gene TRBV5-8; D is undetermined. Per the germline V gene, CDR1 is SGHTS and CDR2 is YDEGEE. V lost 2 bases, J lost 2 bases, and 9 bases lay in between. The CDR3 is 14 amino acids. CDR3 loop: CASSFSLATDTQYF. The CDR3 DNA is TGTGCCAGCAGCTTCAGTTTGGCCACAGATACGCAGTATTTT. The full variable domain, completed using reference TRBV5-8 and TRBJ2-3, is EAGVTQSPTHLIKTRGQQATLRCSPISGHTSVYWYQQALGLGLQFLLWYDEGEERNRGNFPPRFSGRQFPNYSSELNVNALELEDSALYLCASSFSLATDTQYFGPGTRLTVL.

This clonotype was recorded at least ten times. The rearrangement links TRBV28 to TRBJ2-7, with a possible D match to TRBD2 (5 bases). The V end lost 5 bases, the J end lost 2 bases, and 13 bases lay between the germline ends. Per the germline V gene, CDR1 is MDHEN and CDR2 is SYDVKM. The CDR3 is 14 residues long. The CDR3 loop reads CASSPLLVTYEQYF. The CDR3 nucleotides are TGTGCCAGCAGTCCCTTACTAGTCACCTACGAGCAGTACTTC.

The chain combines TRBV11-2 with TRBJ2-5, with TRBD2 identical over 7 bases. The CDR3 has 16 residues. Trimming at V came to 4 bases and at J to 0 bases, leaving 8 bases not matched to a gene. CDR1 is SGHAT, CDR2 FQNNGV, per germline. CDR3 region: CASSYRLASYQETQYF. CDR3 bases: TGTGCCAGCAGCTACCGACTAGCTTCGTACCAAGAGACCCAGTACTTC.

This clonotype was detected ten times or more. V and J are TRBV4-2 and TRBJ2-7; D ambiguous. The germline V gene has CDR1 LGHNA and CDR2 YNFKEQ. The CDR3 has 16 residues. V was shortened by 0 bases and J by 3 bases, with 15 bases between the two germline ends. The CDR3 here is CASSQDGTAVNYEQYF. CDR3 nucleotide sequence: TGTGCCAGCAGCCAAGATGGCACGGCGGTGAACTACGAGCAGTACTTC.

This clonotype was counted ten times or more. The chain employs TRBV2 and TRBJ2-4; 12 bases match TRBD1. V shed 7 bases and J 0 bases; nucleotides not matched to a gene: 10. Per the germline V gene, CDR1 is SNHLY and CDR2 is FYNNEI. The CDR3 is made up of 18 amino acids. The CDR3 DNA reads TGTGCCAGCACCGGGACAGGGGGCCTGTCGATAGCCAAAAACATTCAGTACTTC. Translating gives CASTGTGGLSIAKNIQYF.

There are many counts of this clonotype. V usage is TRBV2 and J usage is TRBJ1-3, with D unresolved. CDR3 length equals 13 residues. Trimming removed 6 bases at V and 0 bases at J, with 6 bases between. In germline, CDR1 is SNHLY, CDR2 FYNNEI. The CDR3, as DNA: TGTGCCAGCAGACCTCCCTCTGGAAACACCATATATTTT. Its protein product is CASRPPSGNTIYF.

This clonotype was recorded many times. V gene TRBV9 combines with J gene TRBJ2-7; TRBD2 is a possible D gene (6 bases). Germline lookup yields CDR1 SGDLS and CDR2 YYNGEE. Trimming cost V 0 bases and J 5 bases, with 9 bases left between them. CDR3 size: 13 residues. In DNA, the CDR3 is TGTGCCAGCAGCGTAGGATGGGGGGACGAGCAGTACTTC. Amino acids: CASSVGWGDEQYF. The full variable domain, its missing parts supplied by reference TRBV9 and TRBJ2-7, is DSGVTQTPKHLITATGQRVTLRCSPRSGDLSVYWYQQSLDQGLQFLIQYYNGEERAKGNILERFSAQQFPDLHSELNLSSLELGDSALYFCASSVGWGDEQYFGPGTRLTVT.

Many counts were recorded for this clonotype. V is TRBV20-1 and J is TRBJ1-1, with 9 bases identical to TRBD1. Germline trimming cut 6 bases from V and 0 bases from J; bases unmatched to any gene: 8. CDR3 length equals 15 residues. CDR1 DFQATT and CDR2 SNEGSKA come from the germline V gene (reference sequence). For the CDR3, the DNA is TGCAGTGCCCAACAGGGACAGGGAATGAACACTGAAGCTTTCTTT. It yields the protein CSAQQGQGMNTEAFF.

The sample holds many counts of this clonotype. The chain has TRBV4-1 and TRBJ2-2, with no clear D. The CDR3 length is 14 residues. From germline, CDR1 is MGHRA and CDR2 YSYEKL. The V end lost 4 bases, the J end lost 0 bases, and 6 bases lay between the germline ends. The CDR3: CASSPRSNTGELFF. CDR3 nucleotide sequence: TGCGCCAGCAGCCCCAGATCGAACACCGGGGAGCTGTTTTTT.

This clonotype came up many times. The chain is built from TRBV5-5 and TRBJ2-2, with 7 nucleotides matching TRBD2. Germline V CDR1 and CDR2: SGHKS, YYEKEE (reference sequence). The CDR3 runs to 14 residues. V lost 4 bases, J lost 5 bases, and 5 bases stayed unmatched. CDR3 coding DNA: TGTGCCAGCAGCCAGTCCGGGGGGACCGGGGAGCTGTTTTTT. Translated: CASSQSGGTGELFF.

This CDR3 reads CASSSPGLAESSYEQYF. The CDR3, as DNA: TGCGCCAGCAGCTCACCCGGACTAGCGGAGAGCTCCTACGAGCAGTACTTC. The V gene is TRBV5-1, the J gene TRBJ2-7; 10 bases line up with TRBD2. With V trimmed by 3 bases and J by 0 bases, 9 bases remained unmatched. Germline V gives CDR1 SGHRS, CDR2 YFSETQ. This CDR3 has 17 residues. Combining the CDR3 with reference TRBV5-1 and TRBJ2-7 gives the whole variable domain KAGVTQTPRYLIKTRGQQVTLSCSPISGHRSVSWYQQTPGQGLQFLFEYFSETQRNKGNFPGRFSGRQFSNSRSEMNVSTLELGDSALYLCASSSPGLAESSYEQYFGPGTRLTVT.

This clonotype was seen just once. A read error may be the cause here, since a much bigger clone is one base away. The chain uses TRBV7-2 and TRBJ2-7; D call uncertain. The CDR3 loop spans 15 amino acids. Per the germline V gene, CDR1 is SGHTA and CDR2 is FQGNSA. The CDR3 region is CASSLAFESSYEQYF. CDR3 coding DNA: TGCGCCAGCAGCCTTGCCTTTGAATCCTCCTACGAGCAGTACTTC.

The genes are TRBV19 and TRBJ1-5, with 9 bases lining up with TRBD1. Germline V CDR1 and CDR2: LNHDA, SQIVND (reference sequence). CDR3 length: 15 residues. Trimming took 4 bases from V and 3 from J; bases not matched to a gene: 4. CDR3 nucleotide sequence: TGTGCCAGTAGTAACGACAGGGGGTACAATCAGCCCCAGCATTTT. It encodes CASSNDRGYNQPQHF.

This clonotype has ten or more counts. V and J are TRBV15 and TRBJ2-5; possibly TRBD1 for D (6 bases). The germline V gene has CDR1 LNHNV and CDR2 YYDKDF (reference sequence). Trimming removed 4 bases from V and 1 base from J, with 7 bases in between. CDR3 length: 13 amino acids. In DNA form, the CDR3 reads TGTGCCACCAGCACCAGGGGCCAAGAGACCCAGTACTTC. Translated, it gives CATSTRGQETQYF.

This clonotype was observed at least ten times. The rearrangement uses TRBV10-2 and TRBJ2-5; D gene uncertain. V lost 4 bases and J lost 2, with 5 bases in between. Germline lookup yields CDR1 WSHSY and CDR2 SAAADI. The CDR3 length is 12 residues. CDR3 DNA: TGCGCCAGCAGTGTTATACAAGAGACCCAGTACTTC. This gives the protein CASSVIQETQYF.

In its sample, this clonotype was seen many times. The gene calls are TRBV11-2 and TRBJ2-3, with a possible D match to TRBD2 (6 bases). This CDR3 spans 15 amino acids. Trimming left V 5 bases short and J 1 base short, with 13 bases between. In germline, CDR1 is SGHAT, CDR2 FQNNGV. Written as DNA, the CDR3 is TGTGCCAGCAGCCCCGCGGAGGGAGGCACAGATACGCAGTATTTT. Translated: CASSPAEGGTDTQYF. Full variable domain (remainder filled in from reference TRBV11-2 and TRBJ2-3): EAGVAQSPRYKIIEKRQSVAFWCNPISGHATLYWYQQILGQGPKLLIQFQNNGVVDDSQLPKDRFSAERLKGVDSTLKIQPAKLEDSAVYLCASSPAEGGTDTQYFGPGTRLTVL.

This clonotype occurred many times. The chain joins TRBV6-2 or TRBV6-3 to TRBJ2-6; 7 bases fit TRBD1. Trimming took 0 bases from V and 1 from J; bases not matched to a gene: 9. The CDR3 contains 19 residues. Germline CDR1 reads MNHEY; CDR2 reads SVGEGT. CDR3 nucleotide sequence: TGTGCCAGCAGTTACTCGACTGGGACAGATCTATCTGGGGCCAACGTCCTGACTTTC. This sequence encodes CASSYSTGTDLSGANVLTF.

Ten or more counts support this clonotype. The J gene is TRBJ2-7, the V gene TRBV20-1, with 7 bases lining up with TRBD2. The V and J ends lost 1 base and 3 bases, in that order; junction bases with no gene match: 12. Germline lookup yields CDR1 DFQATT and CDR2 SNEGSKA (reference sequence). The length of the CDR3 is 16 residues. The CDR3 loop is CSARGGGSGSGYEQYF. CDR3 sequence (DNA): TGCAGTGCTAGAGGAGGCGGGAGTGGGTCTGGCTACGAGCAGTACTTC.

The rearrangement uses TRBV20-1 and TRBJ1-1; TRBD1 is a possible D gene (5 bases). Germline V lookup: CDR1 DFQATT, CDR2 SNEGSKA (reference sequence). With 6 bases removed from V and 2 bases from J, the gap between germline ends came to 16 bases. This CDR3 contains 14 residues. CDR3 DNA: TGCAGTGCGGAAGAGACGGGGGATAACACTGAAGCTTTCTTT. It encodes CSAEETGDNTEAFF.

This clonotype has ten or more counts. The chain employs TRBV29-1 and TRBJ2-2; tentatively, D is TRBD2 (6 bases). This CDR3 is 15 amino acids long. V was clipped by 5 bases and J by 8 bases, with 21 bases between them. Germline values: CDR1 SQVTM, CDR2 ANQGSEA. The CDR3 DNA follows: TGCAGCGTTCTGGAGGGGTCACGGGTCATGGGGGAGCTGTTTTTT. Its translation is CSVLEGSRVMGELFF.

The V gene is TRBV15, the J gene TRBJ1-3; D remains ambiguous. Trimming shortened V by 4 bases and J by 7 bases, and 11 bases separated the two germline ends. The CDR3 runs 13 residues. The V gene's germline CDR1 is LNHNV and CDR2 YYDKDF (reference sequence). CDR3 sequence (DNA): TGTGCCACCAGCATTACTCCCGGGAACACCATATATTTT. It is translated as CATSITPGNTIYF.

This clonotype was recorded many times. No conserved phenylalanine or tryptophan is present at the end of the CDR3, so a read error is the likely explanation. The DNA is left out, because the CDR3 cannot be placed on it with certainty; the CDR3 is given as TCRdb lists it. J is TRBJ2-7 and V is TRBV6-6; the listed D gene, TRBD1, was not tested against the DNA. Germline values: CDR1 MNHNY, CDR2 SVGAGI (reference sequence). The CDR3 is 13 residues long, counting both termini. The CDR3 loop is CASSLRTDGDRDI.

Concerning this clonotype itself: Given the absence of the conserved phenylalanine or tryptophan at the CDR3 end, a read error is likely. This chain connects TRBV30 to TRBJ1-5; TRBD1 is a possible D gene (5 bases). Germline values: CDR1 GTSNPN, CDR2 SVGIG (reference sequence). Trimming shortened V by 0 bases and J by 6 bases, and 21 bases separated the two germline ends. The CDR3 has 17 residues. The CDR3 reads CAWSVGRMGRGGQPQHL. CDR3 bases: TGTGCCTGGAGTGTGGGCCGGATGGGGAGGGGTGGTCAGCCCCAGCATTTA.

Ten or more counts support this clonotype. The CDR3, as DNA: TGTGCCAGCAGTTTAGGTCCCGGGGACGCGCTAAACTACGAGCAGTACTTC. Its protein is CASSLGPGDALNYEQYF. The chain joins TRBV27 to TRBJ2-7; D might be TRBD1 or TRBD2, each matching 5 bases. The CDR3 has 17 residues. V lost 2 bases to trimming and J lost 3 bases, with 20 bases between them. Germline CDR1 is MNHEY and CDR2 is SMNVEV (reference sequence).

This clonotype was observed at least ten times. The chain employs TRBV11-3 and TRBJ1-1, with 9 bases fitting TRBD1. J was trimmed by 8 bases and V by 1 base; bases with no gene match: 2. The CDR3 runs 13 residues. The germline CDR1 and CDR2 sequences are SGHNT and YENEEA. The CDR3 loop is CASSLGGTGEAFF. CDR3 DNA sequence: TGTGCCAGCAGCTTAGGAGGGACAGGGGAAGCTTTCTTT.

Many counts were recorded for this clonotype. The chain carries TRBV2 and TRBJ2-2; 11 bases are shared with TRBD2. V was pared by 6 bases and J by 7 bases, with 10 bases of the junction left unmatched. The CDR3 consists of 16 residues. Germline loops: CDR1 SNHLY, CDR2 FYNNEI. The CDR3 DNA sequence: TGTGCCAGCAGCCCACTAGCGGGAGTCCCCAACGGGGAGCTGTTTTTT. Its protein is CASSPLAGVPNGELFF.

The CDR3 loop reads CASSESWYEQYF. DNA of the CDR3: TGTGCCAGCAGTGAATCATGGTACGAGCAGTACTTC. The rearrangement uses TRBV2 and TRBJ2-7; D ambiguous. V shed 2 bases and J shed 4 bases, with 6 bases lying between them. The CDR3 runs to 12 residues. Germline values: CDR1 SNHLY, CDR2 FYNNEI.

This clonotype was observed many times. The rearrangement links TRBV6-5 to TRBJ2-7; the D gene is possibly TRBD1 (5 bases). The length of the CDR3 is 14 residues. Between the trimmed V and J ends, which lost 5 bases and 2 bases, there was a span of 13 bases. Germline values: CDR1 MNHEY, CDR2 SVGAGI. As DNA, the CDR3 is TGTGCCAGCAGTAGAGACAGTCTCACCTACGAGCAGTACTTC. It translates to CASSRDSLTYEQYF.

Many counts were recorded for this clonotype. CDR3 nucleotides: TGTGCCAGCAGTTTATTATCCAGGGGGACCGGGGAGCTGTTTTTT. This sequence encodes CASSLLSRGTGELFF. This rearrangement joins TRBV27 to TRBJ2-2, with 7 bases that match TRBD1. CDR1 and CDR2 (germline): MNHEY, SMNVEV (reference sequence). J was trimmed by 5 bases and V by 1 base; bases with no gene match: 4. The CDR3 runs to 15 residues.